The next 19 T cell receptor beta chains were all read from a single sample in a study of identical twins. From the 5' RACE reads, TCRdb called clonotypes with MiXCR, one entry per CDR3 protein. The data contain some 330,000 distinct CDR3 sequences, 8.5% to 10% of them singletons. Sequencing was performed on naive T cells sorted from blood. The receptors derive from a woman aged 45-65 years in good health.

This clonotype was observed many times. J is TRBJ2-1 and V is TRBV12-3 or TRBV12-4; unclear D gene. V was trimmed by 9 bases and J by 12 bases, leaving 15 bases between them. The length of the CDR3 is 11 residues. The CDR3 spells CASSLAWRQFF. In DNA, the CDR3 is TGTGCCAGTTCGTTAGCTTGGAGGCAGTTCTTC.

This sequence joins TRBV7-9 and TRBJ2-3, with TRBD2 as a possible D gene (7 bases). This CDR3 is built from 16 residues. The germline V gene encodes CDR1 SEHNR and CDR2 FQNEAQ (reference sequence). Trimming removed 4 bases at V and 8 bases at J, with 22 bases between. The CDR3 loop reads CASSSLIMGGQSTQYF. The CDR3 region has the DNA TGTGCCAGCAGCTCGCTTATAATGGGGGGGCAAAGTACGCAGTATTTT. Full variable domain (missing parts from reference TRBV7-9 and TRBJ2-3): DTGVSQNPRHKITKRGQNVTFRCDPISEHNRLYWYRQTLGQGPEFLTYFQNEAQLEKSRLLSDRFSAERPKGSFSTLEIQRTEQGDSAMYLCASSSLIMGGQSTQYFGPGTRLTVL.

This clonotype was picked up a small number of times. The chain carries TRBV12-3 or TRBV12-4 and TRBJ2-3; no reliable D call. This CDR3 is 13 amino acids long. V was clipped by 6 bases and J by 6 bases, with 13 bases between them. The CDR3 is CASRANLDDTQYF. DNA for the CDR3: TGTGCCAGCAGAGCTAACCTAGACGATACGCAGTATTTT.

This sequence joins TRBV25-1 and TRBJ1-2; D remains unclear. The CDR3 spans 14 residues. V was shortened by 0 bases and J by 6 bases, with 11 bases between the two germline ends. Germline assignment: CDR1 MGHDK and CDR2 SYGVNS. CDR3 sequence (DNA): TGTGCCAGCAGTGAATACGGCTTAGTGAATGGCTACACCTTC. Translating it yields CASSEYGLVNGYTF.

This clonotype occurred many times. The chain employs TRBV4-2 and TRBJ2-1; 10 bases are a match to TRBD2. CDR3 length equals 17 residues. Germline V CDR1 and CDR2: LGHNA, YNFKEQ. The V and J ends lost 4 bases and 5 bases, in that order; junction bases with no gene match: 11. The CDR3 reads CASSLLTTSGFDNEQFF. As DNA, the CDR3 is TGTGCCAGCAGCCTCTTAACGACTAGCGGGTTTGACAATGAGCAGTTCTTC.

The genes are TRBV3-1 and TRBJ2-2; D gene ambiguous. CDR3 length equals 15 residues. Trimming stripped 1 base from V and 1 base from J, with 7 bases between. CDR1 and CDR2 from the germline V gene are LGHDT and YNNKEL (reference sequence). CDR3: CASSQGFRNTGELFF. CDR3 nucleotide sequence: TGTGCCAGCAGCCAAGGTTTTCGGAACACCGGGGAGCTGTTTTTT.

Remarks on this clonotype: A clone one base away is much larger, so this may be a read error. The rearrangement links TRBV10-3 to TRBJ2-1, with 8 bases fitting TRBD1. Germline V lookup: CDR1 ENHRY, CDR2 SYGVKD. The CDR3 length is 13 residues. CDR3 nucleotide sequence: TGTGCCATCGACAGGGGCGAGGGCAATAAGCAGTTCTTC. It codes for CAIDRGEGNKQFF.

This clonotype occurred many times. This sequence joins TRBV7-9 and TRBJ1-1; D unresolved. Germline V gene lookup returns CDR1 SEHNR and CDR2 FQNEAQ (reference sequence). Trimming removed 1 base from V and 1 base from J, with 7 bases in between. The CDR3 spans 14 residues. The CDR3 coding sequence is TGTGCCAGCAGCTTAGGGGCAGAGAACACTGAAGCTTTCTTT. Translation: CASSLGAENTEAFF. Looking up the rest from reference TRBV7-9 and TRBJ1-1 gives the full variable domain: DTGVSQNPRHKITKRGQNVTFRCDPISEHNRLYWYRQTLGQGPEFLTYFQNEAQLEKSRLLSDRFSAERPKGSFSTLEIQRTEQGDSAMYLCASSLGAENTEAFFGQGTRLTVV.

The genes are TRBV19 and TRBJ2-1; 11 nucleotides align to TRBD2. The CDR3 loop spans 16 amino acids. Germline V gives CDR1 LNHDA, CDR2 SQIVND (reference sequence). The trim removed 3 bases at V and 7 bases at J, leaving 8 bases unmatched. The CDR3 here is CASSIGGGLAANEQFF. The CDR3 nucleotides are TGTGCCAGTAGTATCGGGGGGGGACTAGCGGCTAATGAGCAGTTCTTC.

This clonotype was counted a few times. The genes are TRBV6-5 and TRBJ2-5; 10 bases align to TRBD2. This CDR3 comprises 15 residues. Per the germline V gene, CDR1 is MNHEY and CDR2 is SVGAGI. With V trimmed by 6 bases and J by 2 bases, 6 bases remained unmatched. The CDR3 sequence is CASSPSGLAQETQYF. Written as DNA, the CDR3 is TGTGCCAGCAGCCCGTCGGGACTAGCGCAAGAGACCCAGTACTTC.

CDR3 sequence: CASSQWAAQETQYF. As DNA, the CDR3 is TGTGCCAGCAGCCAGTGGGCGGCCCAAGAGACCCAGTACTTC. V gene TRBV14 combines with J gene TRBJ2-5; no clear D. The CDR3 extends over 14 amino acids. Germline values: CDR1 SGHDN, CDR2 FVKESK. V was trimmed by 3 bases and J by 1 base, leaving 9 bases between them.

This clonotype was observed a handful of times. V and J are TRBV24-1 and TRBJ2-3, with D unresolved. CDR3 length: 15 amino acids. Germline lookup yields CDR1 KGHDR and CDR2 SFDVKD. Trimming shortened V by 5 bases and J by 0 bases, and 11 bases separated the two germline ends. This CDR3 reads CATSVATGSTDTQYF. In nucleotides, the CDR3 is TGTGCCACCAGTGTTGCAACGGGCAGCACAGATACGCAGTATTTT.

This clonotype was seen at least ten times. The chain employs TRBV6-4 and TRBJ2-1; 16 bases align to TRBD2. The CDR3 spans 17 residues. The germline V gene has CDR1 MRHNA and CDR2 SNTAGT. V was pared by 6 bases and J by 9 bases, with 11 bases of the junction left unmatched. CDR3 residues: CASSGTSGRAPIVEQFF. CDR3 DNA: TGTGCCAGCAGCGGGACTAGCGGGAGGGCCCCTATAGTTGAGCAGTTCTTC.

This sequence joins TRBV25-1 and TRBJ2-5; 8 bases line up with TRBD2. This CDR3 has 15 residues. Unmatched junction bases numbered 7, after V lost 3 bases and J lost 4 bases. Germline V gene data show CDR1 as MGHDK and CDR2 as SYGVNS. The CDR3 bases are TGTGCCAGCAGTGAGGAACTAGCGGCGCGAGAGACCCAGTACTTC. Protein sequence: CASSEELAARETQYF.

This clonotype was detected only a few times. This rearrangement joins TRBV12-3 or TRBV12-4 to TRBJ2-2, with 10 nucleotides matching TRBD2. The CDR3 length is 14 residues. Trimming removed 7 bases from V and 4 bases from J; junction bases left unmatched: 3. The CDR3 DNA reads TGTGCCAGCAAAGCGGGAGGGGGCACCGGGGAGCTGTTTTTT. Residues: CASKAGGGTGELFF.

The chain combines TRBV29-1 with TRBJ2-4, with D perhaps being TRBD1 or TRBD2 (6 bases each). The CDR3 sequence is 13 residues long. V shed 3 bases and J shed 11 bases, with 17 bases lying between them. In germline, CDR1 is SQVTM, CDR2 ANQGSEA. The CDR3 loop reads CSVEGAGGELQYF. The CDR3 DNA reads TGCAGCGTTGAGGGGGCGGGCGGGGAACTTCAGTACTTC.

The gene calls are TRBV29-1 and TRBJ1-1; D gene unclear. The length of the CDR3 is 13 residues. Looked up from germline, CDR1 is SQVTM and CDR2 is ANQGSEA. Trimming took off 5 bases at V and 2 bases at J, with 12 bases between the two ends. Here the CDR3 DNA reads TGCAGCGTTAGAAGACCAGCTAACACTGAAGCTTTCTTT. Protein: CSVRRPANTEAFF.

The chain links TRBV5-6 to TRBJ2-4, with 8 positions matching TRBD1. The germline gives CDR1 SGHDT, CDR2 YYEEEE. With V trimmed by 0 bases and J by 0 bases, 2 bases remained unmatched. CDR3 size: 16 residues. CDR3 protein: CASSLGRGLAKNIQYF. The CDR3 coding sequence is TGTGCCAGCAGCTTGGGCAGGGGGCTAGCCAAAAACATTCAGTACTTC.

This clonotype was detected many times. The V and J genes are TRBV5-1 and TRBJ2-1; D ambiguous. This CDR3 spans 15 amino acids. Trimming removed 0 bases at V and 8 bases at J, with 15 bases between. Germline lookup yields CDR1 SGHRS and CDR2 YFSETQ. The CDR3 reads CASSLDNPSADEQFF. CDR3 coding DNA: TGCGCCAGCAGCTTGGATAATCCTAGTGCGGATGAGCAGTTCTTC.